This is a list of T cell receptor beta chains from one sample in a study of cytomegalovirus exposure and HLA in healthy donors. Here immunoSEQ multiplex PCR was the method, and the copy in TCRdb shows in-frame clones only, minus some. Found here are 130,000 or so clones, more than 60% of them singletons; the top ten hold nearly 9.5%. The sample comprised PBMCs. Receptors were obtained from a woman between 50 and 59 years old in good health and CMV-seropositive. Each CDR3 is given with its conserved first and last residue. D genes are given only for firm matches. The listing skips clone size in some rows; elsewhere it reads once, few, many or a size class.

. TRBJ1-3 once TRBV10-3 CAITPDISGNTIYF TGTGCCATCACCCCGGACATCTCTGGAAACACCATATATTTT
TRBD1 TRBJ2-5 . TRBV5-1 CASSLGIGGQGARETQYF TGCGCCAGCAGCTTGGGAATTGGCGGTCAGGGGGCGCGTGAGACCCAGTACTTC
. TRBJ2-3 . TRBV5-1 CASSLAQGTDTQYF TGCGCCAGCAGCTTGGCTCAGGGTACAGATACGCAGTATTTT
. TRBJ2-5 . TRBV19 CASSIEGSTTRATQYF TGTGCCAGTAGTATAGAAGGATCGACGACGAGGGCGACCCAGTACTTC
. TRBJ1-2 . TRBV15 CATSRRRNGADGYTF TGTGCCACCAGCAGGAGACGGAATGGGGCCGATGGCTACACCTTC
TRBD1 TRBJ1-5 . TRBV6-6 CASMGQGYSNQPQHF TGTGCCAGCATGGGACAGGGCTATAGCAATCAGCCCCAGCATTTT
. TRBJ2-2 . TRBV6-6 CASRAGIAGELFF TGTGCCAGCAGGGCGGGGATTGCCGGGGAGCTGTTTTTT
. TRBJ1-2 . TRBV6-1 CASTHGYGYTF TGTGCCAGCACCCACGGCTATGGCTACACCTTC
. TRBJ2-7 . TRBV11-3 CASSLGSRGSDEQYF TGTGCCAGCAGCTTAGGGTCCAGAGGGAGTGACGAGCAGTACTTC
TRBD1 TRBJ2-5 . TRBV30 CAWSRTGGETQYF TGTGCCTGGAGTAGGACAGGGGGAGAGACCCAGTACTTC
TRBD2 TRBJ2-7 once TRBV7-2 CASSWRVAGVGEQYF TGTGCCAGCAGCTGGAGGGTAGCGGGAGTTGGGGAGCAGTACTTC
TRBD1 TRBJ2-7 . TRBV5-4 CASSTRGPGEQYF TGTGCCAGCAGCACCAGGGGGCCAGGCGAGCAGTACTTC
. TRBJ2-1 . TRBV6-5 CASSPRSSYNEQFF TGTGCCAGCAGCCCTAGAAGCTCCTACAATGAGCAGTTCTTC
TRBD2 TRBJ2-1 . TRBV5-1 CASSLVSGRNSYNEQFF TGCGCCAGCAGCTTGGTAAGCGGGAGAAACTCCTACAATGAGCAGTTCTTC